These T cell receptor beta chains were read from a single sample in a study of shared clonotypes between healthy human individuals. Using immunoSEQ multiplex PCR, the repertoire was profiled, and TCRdb retains in-frame clones only, with some absent. The sample lists about 340,000 clones, around 79% occurring once. Sequenced input: memory CD4+ T cells sorted from blood. Source of these receptors: a man aged 25-40 years in good health. Each CDR3 is given with its conserved first and last residue. The order of the fields is clone size, D gene, V gene, J gene, CDR3 DNA, CDR3 protein. A D gene is named only where the DNA matches it firmly. Only some rows state a clone size, as once, few, many or a class for expanded clones.

clone size: -
D gene: -
V gene: TRBV4-1
J gene: TRBJ1-2
CDR3 DNA: TGCGCCAGCAGCCAAGGAGACAACTATGGCTACACCTTC
CDR3 protein: CASSQGDNYGYTF

clone size: -
D gene: -
V gene: TRBV6-5
J gene: TRBJ2-3
CDR3 DNA: TGTGCCAGCAGTTACTCCTTCACCTTAGATACGCAGTATTTT
CDR3 protein: CASSYSFTLDTQYF

clone size: -
D gene: -
V gene: TRBV5-6
J gene: TRBJ1-1
CDR3 DNA: TGCGCCAGCAATCCCGTCGCTAGAGCAGCTGAAGCTTTCTTT
CDR3 protein: CASNPVARAAEAFF

clone size: -
D gene: -
V gene: TRBV6-6
J gene: TRBJ2-7
CDR3 DNA: TGTGCCACCGGAAGAGGCAGGCCGTCCTACGAGCAGTACTTC
CDR3 protein: CATGRGRPSYEQYF

clone size: few
D gene: -
V gene: TRBV6-6
J gene: TRBJ2-5
CDR3 DNA: TGTGCCAGCAGGAAATCTAGCGAGCAAGAGACCCAGTACTTC
CDR3 protein: CASRKSSEQETQYF

clone size: once
D gene: -
V gene: TRBV7-2
J gene: TRBJ2-7
CDR3 DNA: TGTGCCAGCAGCTTAGATTCGCGGGAAGCCTACGAGCAGTACTTC
CDR3 protein: CASSLDSREAYEQYF

clone size: -
D gene: TRBD1
V gene: TRBV14
J gene: TRBJ1-1
CDR3 DNA: TGTGCCAGCAGCCAAGCTAGACAGGGGGCGCGGGCTTTCTTT
CDR3 protein: CASSQARQGARAFF

clone size: many
D gene: TRBD1
V gene: TRBV19
J gene: TRBJ1-1
CDR3 DNA: TGTGCCAGTAGAAGGACAGGGAGGGCTTTCTTT
CDR3 protein: CASRRTGRAFF

clone size: -
D gene: -
V gene: TRBV5-6
J gene: TRBJ1-4
CDR3 DNA: TGTGCCAGCAGCCCGGGGCAAGCAAAATCAGGGAGCAATGAAAAACTGTTTTTT
CDR3 protein: CASSPGQAKSGSNEKLFF

clone size: -
D gene: TRBD2
V gene: TRBV28
J gene: TRBJ2-7
CDR3 DNA: TGTGCCAGCAGCTCCTATAGCGGGAGAGATCGATACGAGCAGTACTTC
CDR3 protein: CASSSYSGRDRYEQYF

clone size: -
D gene: -
V gene: TRBV5-5
J gene: TRBJ2-7
CDR3 DNA: TGTGCCAGCAGCTTGTTCAGCGGCTACGAGCAGTACTTC
CDR3 protein: CASSLFSGYEQYF

clone size: once
D gene: TRBD1
V gene: TRBV23-1
J gene: TRBJ1-4
CDR3 DNA: TGCGCCAGCAGTCAAAAGGGACAGCAGAGGGCTAAGAATGAAAAACTGTTTTTT
CDR3 protein: CASSQKGQQRAKNEKLFF

clone size: -
D gene: -
V gene: TRBV7-2
J gene: TRBJ2-7
CDR3 DNA: TGTGCCAGCAGCTTAGACACTACTCAGCAGTACTTC
CDR3 protein: CASSLDTTQQYF

clone size: -
D gene: TRBD2
V gene: TRBV7-3
J gene: TRBJ2-5
CDR3 DNA: TGTGCCAGCAGCCCTACTCCTAGCGGGAGAAAAGAGACCCAGTACTTC
CDR3 protein: CASSPTPSGRKETQYF

clone size: once
D gene: TRBD2
V gene: TRBV5-1
J gene: TRBJ2-2
CDR3 DNA: TGCGCCAGCAGCTTTAAACTAGCGGGAGCCTTTCCGAACACCGGGGAGCTGTTTTTT
CDR3 protein: CASSFKLAGAFPNTGELFF

clone size: -
D gene: -
V gene: TRBV4-3
J gene: TRBJ1-2
CDR3 DNA: TGCGCCAGCAGCCAAGTTCAGGGGTTCCATGGCTACACCTTC
CDR3 protein: CASSQVQGFHGYTF

clone size: -
D gene: -
V gene: TRBV4-2
J gene: TRBJ2-7
CDR3 DNA: TGTGCCAGCAGCCAAGATGCCTACGAGCAGTACTTC
CDR3 protein: CASSQDAYEQYF

clone size: -
D gene: -
V gene: TRBV6-1
J gene: TRBJ1-4
CDR3 DNA: TGTGCCAGCAGTTACAAGGGAAAACTGTTTTTT
CDR3 protein: CASSYKGKLFF

clone size: once
D gene: -
V gene: TRBV5-5
J gene: TRBJ2-5
CDR3 DNA: TGTGCCAGCAGCTTGGATGTGGGGTCTGGCGGCAAAGAGACCCAGTACTTC
CDR3 protein: CASSLDVGSGGKETQYF

clone size: -
D gene: -
V gene: TRBV30
J gene: TRBJ2-7
CDR3 DNA: TGTGCCCTAAACGGGGGAGCTCGAGTGCAGTACTTC
CDR3 protein: CALNGGARVQYF

clone size: few
D gene: -
V gene: TRBV7-8
J gene: TRBJ2-7
CDR3 DNA: TGTGCCAGCAGGCGAATCCGGGATCCAAGCTACGAGCAGTACTTC
CDR3 protein: CASRRIRDPSYEQYF

clone size: -
D gene: TRBD2
V gene: TRBV27
J gene: TRBJ2-1
CDR3 DNA: TGTGCCAGCAGTTCGGCGGGAGGGCCTCGGGAGCAGTTCTTC
CDR3 protein: CASSSAGGPREQFF

clone size: -
D gene: -
V gene: TRBV6-6
J gene: TRBJ2-1
CDR3 DNA: TGTGCCAGCAGAAGCCGGGCCGCTGGTGAGCAGTTCTTC
CDR3 protein: CASRSRAAGEQFF

clone size: -
D gene: -
V gene: TRBV15
J gene: TRBJ1-4
CDR3 DNA: TGTGCCACCAGCAGAGATCTCCTGCTGACCGCGGGGGAAAAACTGTTTTTT
CDR3 protein: CATSRDLLLTAGEKLFF

clone size: -
D gene: -
V gene: TRBV2
J gene: TRBJ2-1
CDR3 DNA: TGTGCCAGCGCTCACCCGGGACTCCGAAACAATGAGCAGTTCTTC
CDR3 protein: CASAHPGLRNNEQFF

clone size: -
D gene: -
V gene: TRBV19
J gene: TRBJ1-4
CDR3 DNA: TGTGCCAGTAGTCCACTCGCGGACAACGGTGAAAAACTGTTTTTT
CDR3 protein: CASSPLADNGEKLFF

clone size: -
D gene: TRBD1
V gene: TRBV2
J gene: TRBJ1-1
CDR3 DNA: TGTGCCAACGGACAGGGGGCCACTGAAGCTTTCTTT
CDR3 protein: CANGQGATEAFF

clone size: -
D gene: TRBD1
V gene: TRBV14
J gene: TRBJ1-1
CDR3 DNA: TGTGCCAGCAGCCAAGATAATTACGGCAGGGGGCAGACTGAAGCTTTCTTT
CDR3 protein: CASSQDNYGRGQTEAFF

clone size: few
D gene: TRBD2
V gene: TRBV6-1
J gene: TRBJ2-1
CDR3 DNA: TGTGCCAGCAGCAGAAGCGGGAACTCCTACAATGAGCAGTTCTTC
CDR3 protein: CASSRSGNSYNEQFF

clone size: -
D gene: TRBD2
V gene: TRBV25-1
J gene: TRBJ2-2
CDR3 DNA: TGTGCCAGTCTAGCGGGGGCCAACACCGGGGAGCTGTTTTTT
CDR3 protein: CASLAGANTGELFF

clone size: -
D gene: -
V gene: TRBV6-5
J gene: TRBJ2-2
CDR3 DNA: TGTGCCAGCAGGCACCCTTCGACGGGCACCGGGGAGCTGTTTTTT
CDR3 protein: CASRHPSTGTGELFF